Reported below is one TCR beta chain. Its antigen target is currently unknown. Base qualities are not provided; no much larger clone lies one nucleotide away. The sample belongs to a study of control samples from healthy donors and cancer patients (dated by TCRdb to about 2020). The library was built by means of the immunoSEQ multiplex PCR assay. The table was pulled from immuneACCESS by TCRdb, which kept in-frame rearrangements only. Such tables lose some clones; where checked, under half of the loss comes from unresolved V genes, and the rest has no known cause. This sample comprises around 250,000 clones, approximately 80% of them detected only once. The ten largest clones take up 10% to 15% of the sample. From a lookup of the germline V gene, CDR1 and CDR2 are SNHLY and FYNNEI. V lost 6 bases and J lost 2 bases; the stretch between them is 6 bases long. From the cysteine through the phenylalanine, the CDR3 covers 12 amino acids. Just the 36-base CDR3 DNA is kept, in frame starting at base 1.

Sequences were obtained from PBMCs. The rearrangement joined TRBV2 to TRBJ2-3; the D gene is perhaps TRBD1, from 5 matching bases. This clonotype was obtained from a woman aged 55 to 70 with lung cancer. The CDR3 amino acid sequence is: CASRDNTDTQYF. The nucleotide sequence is TGTGCCAGCAGGGACAACACAGATACGCAGTATTTT.